This is a list of T cell receptor beta chains from one sample in a study of human T cells and chemical hapten exposure. TCRdb reprocessed the RACE reads via MiXCR and lists one record per CDR3 protein. The sample consists of roughly 200,000 distinct CDR3 sequences, around a quarter of them appearing once. The sample in question was whole blood, obtained in connection with sensitization to the hapten diphenylcyclopropenone (DPC). Receptors originate from a woman in her forties with alopecia areata. Some clones in this sample may be carry-over from other donors' samples. Both conserved end residues are part of each CDR3. D genes are given only for firm matches. Clone sizes are given selectively: once, few, many, or a class where the clone is expanded.

J gene: TRBJ1-1; clone size: many; D gene: -; V gene: TRBV20-1; CDR3 DNA: TGCAGTGCTATGGACAGAACCACTGAAGCTTTCTTT; CDR3 protein: CSAMDRTTEAFF
J gene: TRBJ1-5; clone size: few; D gene: -; V gene: TRBV7-2; CDR3 DNA: TGTGCCAGCACAGGCGATATCAATCAGCCCCAGCATTTT; CDR3 protein: CASTGDINQPQHF
J gene: TRBJ2-3; clone size: -; D gene: TRBD2; V gene: TRBV29-1; CDR3 DNA: TGCAGCGTTGAAGATCAACTAGCGGAAAACACAGATACGCAGTATTTT; CDR3 protein: CSVEDQLAENTDTQYF
J gene: TRBJ2-6; clone size: -; D gene: -; V gene: TRBV6-5; CDR3 DNA: TGTGCCAGCAGTCGCAAACCCCTCTCTGGGGCCAACGTCCTGACTTTC; CDR3 protein: CASSRKPLSGANVLTF
J gene: TRBJ1-1; clone size: -; D gene: -; V gene: TRBV7-2; CDR3 DNA: TGTGCCAGCAGCTCCCGAACCGACAGGAACACTGAAGCTTTCTTT; CDR3 protein: CASSSRTDRNTEAFF
J gene: TRBJ2-2; clone size: -; D gene: TRBD1; V gene: TRBV29-1; CDR3 DNA: TGCAGCGCTGACAGGGCGAACACCGGGGAGCTGTTTTTT; CDR3 protein: CSADRANTGELFF
J gene: TRBJ2-7; clone size: few; D gene: TRBD2; V gene: TRBV28; CDR3 DNA: TGTGCCAGCAGTCCCCCAGGCGGGAGGACCTACGAGCAGTACTTC; CDR3 protein: CASSPPGGRTYEQYF
J gene: TRBJ2-7; clone size: -; D gene: TRBD2; V gene: TRBV29-1; CDR3 DNA: TGCAGCGTGGCCACCGGGACTAGCGGCTACGAGCAGTACTTC; CDR3 protein: CSVATGTSGYEQYF
J gene: TRBJ1-1; clone size: few; D gene: TRBD1; V gene: TRBV28; CDR3 DNA: TGTGCCAGCTGGGACAGGGGCGACACTGAAGCTTTCTTT; CDR3 protein: CASWDRGDTEAFF
J gene: TRBJ2-6; clone size: -; D gene: -; V gene: TRBV6-2/TRBV6-3; CDR3 DNA: TGTGCCAGCACAGCTGGAGGGTCTGGGGCCAACGTCCTGACTTTC; CDR3 protein: CASTAGGSGANVLTF
J gene: TRBJ1-4; clone size: few; D gene: -; V gene: TRBV12-3/TRBV12-4; CDR3 DNA: TGTGCCAGCAGCCCGACTTCAACTAATGAAAAACTGTTTTTT; CDR3 protein: CASSPTSTNEKLFF
J gene: TRBJ2-7; clone size: few; D gene: TRBD1; V gene: TRBV10-3; CDR3 DNA: TGTGCCACCGATGACTCCGGACAGGGGGTGTACGAGCAGTACTTC; CDR3 protein: CATDDSGQGVYEQYF
J gene: TRBJ2-5; clone size: -; D gene: -; V gene: TRBV29-1; CDR3 DNA: TGCAGCGTAGTATTTGGGACCGTGGCCCAGTACTTC; CDR3 protein: CSVVFGTVAQYF
J gene: TRBJ1-2; clone size: few; D gene: TRBD1; V gene: TRBV12-3/TRBV12-4; CDR3 DNA: TGTGCCAGCAGCCGGGACAGCTCTTGGTATGGCTACACCTTC; CDR3 protein: CASSRDSSWYGYTF
J gene: TRBJ2-7; clone size: few; D gene: TRBD1; V gene: TRBV4-3; CDR3 DNA: TGCGCCAGCAGCCAAGGGGGGACAGTCCTAGCCGAGCAGTACTTC; CDR3 protein: CASSQGGTVLAEQYF
J gene: TRBJ2-1; clone size: few; D gene: TRBD2; V gene: TRBV6-5; CDR3 DNA: TGTGCCAGCAAAGGACTAGCGGGAGAGTTAGGCAATGAGCAGTTCTTC; CDR3 protein: CASKGLAGELGNEQFF
J gene: TRBJ2-7; clone size: -; D gene: -; V gene: TRBV6-2/TRBV6-3; CDR3 DNA: TGTGCCAGCCAAACGGACGCCTCCTACGAGCAGTACTTC; CDR3 protein: CASQTDASYEQYF
J gene: TRBJ1-5; clone size: -; D gene: -; V gene: TRBV29-1; CDR3 DNA: TGCAGCGTTACAACAGGGCTGAGCAATCAGCCCCAGCATTTT; CDR3 protein: CSVTTGLSNQPQHF
J gene: TRBJ2-5; clone size: -; D gene: -; V gene: TRBV13; CDR3 DNA: TGTGCCAGCAGCACCCGACACGCACAAGAGACCCAGTACTTC; CDR3 protein: CASSTRHAQETQYF
J gene: TRBJ2-1; clone size: few; D gene: TRBD2; V gene: TRBV7-3; CDR3 DNA: TGTGCCAGCAGCTTAAGGGTAGCGGGGAGCAATGAGCAGTTCTTC; CDR3 protein: CASSLRVAGSNEQFF
J gene: TRBJ1-1; clone size: -; D gene: -; V gene: TRBV5-1; CDR3 DNA: TGCGCCAGCAGCTTGGACGGGACAAAGAACACTGAAGCTTTCTTT; CDR3 protein: CASSLDGTKNTEAFF
J gene: TRBJ1-5; clone size: many; D gene: -; V gene: TRBV10-3; CDR3 DNA: TGTGCCATCTCAGGGGAAAGCAATCAGCCCCAGCATTTT; CDR3 protein: CAISGESNQPQHF